This is a list of T cell receptor beta chains from one sample in a study of T cells in Graves' hyperthyroidism and ophthalmopathy. TCRdb independently ran MiXCR on the multiplex PCR reads; one entry per CDR3 protein. The table lists some 490,000 distinct CDR3 sequences, 20% to 25% of them singletons, with about half in the top ten. The sequenced material came from blood. The receptor set was obtained from a woman between 65 and 79 years old with Graves' ophthalmopathy. CDR3s include the opening cysteine and the closing phenylalanine or tryptophan. The D gene is left open where the match is weak. For some rows the clone size is stated as once, few or many, or as a class when expanded; others skip it.

>TRBJ2-4|TRBV6-2/TRBV6-3|-|TRBD2
TGTGCCAGCAGTACACTAGCGGGGTTTCAGTACTTC
CASSTLAGFQYF
>TRBJ1-2|TRBV30|many|TRBD1
TGTGCCTGGAGTCTCCAGGGGGCAGAAGGCTACACCTTC
CAWSLQGAEGYTF
>TRBJ1-2|TRBV18|-|-
TGTGCCAGCTCACCTCCGTTGTACTATGGCTACACCTTC
CASSPPLYYGYTF
>TRBJ2-1|TRBV11-1|once|TRBD1
TGTGCCAGCAGCCCTCGGGACAGGAGACAGCAGTACAATGAGCAGTTCTTC
CASSPRDRRQQYNEQFF
>TRBJ2-2|TRBV10-1|-|-
TGCGCCAGCAGCGCATTCCAGGGAGTCGGGGAGCTGTTTTTT
CASSAFQGVGELFF
>TRBJ2-7|TRBV20-1|-|-
TGCAGTGCTAGAAAGGACACTAGCTCCCGCGAGCAGTACTTC
CSARKDTSSREQYF
>TRBJ1-1|TRBV2|many|TRBD1
TGTGCCAGCAGGTCTGGACAGGCGAACACTGAAGCTTTCTTT
CASRSGQANTEAFF
>TRBJ2-7|TRBV5-1|-|-
TGCGCCAGCAGCTCGGATGGGGGCGGGAGAATCTACGAGCAGTACTTC
CASSSDGGGRIYEQYF
>TRBJ2-7|TRBV7-9|many|-
TGTGCCAGCAGCTTAGGAGGGTGGCCGACGTACGAGCAGTACTTC
CASSLGGWPTYEQYF
>TRBJ2-7|TRBV28|-|-
TGTGCCAGCAGTACCTGGACAGATACCTACGAGCAGTACTTC
CASSTWTDTYEQYF
>TRBJ1-5|TRBV28|-|TRBD1
TGTGCCAGCAGTCGAAAGCCGGGACAGGGCCGTAGTGGGAATCAGCCCAAGCATTTT
CASSRKPGQGRSGNQPKHF
>TRBJ2-5|TRBV6-2/TRBV6-3|-|-
TGTGCCAGCAGACTGAACCAAGAGACCCAGTACTTC
CASRLNQETQYF
>TRBJ1-1|TRBV5-6|-|-
TGTGCCAGCAGCTTCCTCCTGGTGGGGAACACTGAAGCTTTCTTT
CASSFLLVGNTEAFF
>TRBJ1-4|TRBV30|few|-
TGTGCCTGGAGTGTACCCCTTACTGAAAAACTGTTTTTT
CAWSVPLTEKLFF
>TRBJ1-2|TRBV5-1|few|TRBD1
TGCGCCAGCAGCCGGGACAGCACTAACTATGGCTACACCTTC
CASSRDSTNYGYTF
>TRBJ2-1|TRBV9|-|TRBD2
TGTGCCAGCAGCGTAGCGGTAGCGGGAGTTTACAATGAGCAGTTCTTC
CASSVAVAGVYNEQFF
>TRBJ2-7|TRBV4-1|-|-
TGCGCCAGCAGCGTAACCAGGGGCCACGAGCAGTACTTC
CASSVTRGHEQYF
>TRBJ1-2|TRBV12-3/TRBV12-4|many|-
TGTGCCAGCAGGCCTGACACCGACCGGAATGGCTACACCTTC
CASRPDTDRNGYTF
>TRBJ1-1|TRBV20-1|many|-
TGCAGTGCTAGTCCTGACGCCCGGGCTGAAGCTTTCTTT
CSASPDARAEAFF
>TRBJ2-7|TRBV19|-|-
TGTGCCAGTAGTCTCCGTGAGGGGGACTACGAGCAGTACTTC
CASSLREGDYEQYF
>TRBJ2-7|TRBV6-2/TRBV6-3|-|-
TGCGCCAGCAGTGGGGAGACGGAGCAGTACTTC
CASSGETEQYF
>TRBJ2-7|TRBV10-3|few|TRBD2
TGTGCCTCTGGCGCGGGAGGGCCCTACGAGCAGTACTTC
CASGAGGPYEQYF
>TRBJ2-2|TRBV20-1|-|-
TGCAGTGCTAGACCCCCCGGCGGGACAGTGAACACCGGGGAGCTGTTTTTT
CSARPPGGTVNTGELFF
>TRBJ2-1|TRBV20-1|-|-
TGCAGTGCTGACAAGGGGCTAGGAGGGAATGAGCAGTTCTTC
CSADKGLGGNEQFF
>TRBJ2-6|TRBV6-4|-|-
TGTGCCAGCAGTGCAGAAGGGGTCTCTGGGGCCAACGTCCTGACTTTC
CASSAEGVSGANVLTF
>TRBJ1-1|TRBV30|-|-
TGTGCCTGGGGCCGGTCCATGAACACTGAAGCTTTCTTT
CAWGRSMNTEAFF
>TRBJ2-1|TRBV11-2|-|-
TGTGCCAGCAGCTTACTTCGTGGGCCGTACAATGAGCAGTTCTTC
CASSLLRGPYNEQFF
>TRBJ2-3|TRBV2|many|-
TGTGCCAGCAGTCCCGACTCCCGAGGGACGCAGTATTTT
CASSPDSRGTQYF
>TRBJ1-5|TRBV7-2|few|-
TGTGCCAGCAGCTTGAGCCAAGGGGGCAATCAGCCCCAGCATTTT
CASSLSQGGNQPQHF
>TRBJ1-4|TRBV4-1|-|-
TGCGCCAGCAGCCAAGAAGCAGGGTGGGCTAATGAAAAACTGTTTTTT
CASSQEAGWANEKLFF
>TRBJ1-1|TRBV12-3/TRBV12-4|many|-
TGTGCCAGCAGCCCCGGATCAGAGAACACTGAAGCTTTCTTT
CASSPGSENTEAFF
>TRBJ2-5|TRBV6-5|-|TRBD2
TGTGCCAGCAGTTACGGTCCAGCGGGAGGGGCGACCCAGTACTTC
CASSYGPAGGATQYF
>TRBJ2-7|TRBV20-1|few|TRBD1
TGCAGTGCTAGAGAACAGGGGTCCCGCAGCGAGCAGTACTTC
CSAREQGSRSEQYF
>TRBJ1-2|TRBV29-1|-|-
TGCAGCGTTGACTCCGCTAACTATGGCTACACCTTC
CSVDSANYGYTF
>TRBJ2-7|TRBV11-2|-|TRBD2
TGTGCCAGCAGCTGGGCTAGCGGTCTTGGGCAGTACTTC
CASSWASGLGQYF
>TRBJ1-3|TRBV15|many|-
TGTGCCACAGGGAGAGGGCGCGGGTCACGCGGTGGAAACACCATATATTTT
CATGRGRGSRGGNTIYF
>TRBJ2-3|TRBV7-7|-|TRBD1
TGTGCTAGCAGCTCCGGGACAGGCACAGATACGCAGTATTTT
CASSSGTGTDTQYF
>TRBJ2-2|TRBV5-6|-|TRBD1
TGTGCCAGCAGCTTGCCCGGACAGGGGCTGGGAACCGGGGAGCTGTTTTTT
CASSLPGQGLGTGELFF
>TRBJ2-7|TRBV29-1|few|-
TGCAGCGTTGCCGGATCCACCTACGAGCAGTACTTC
CSVAGSTYEQYF
>TRBJ1-1|TRBV3-1|-|-
TGTGCCAGCAGTCGACAGTATATGAACACTGAAGCTTTCTTT
CASSRQYMNTEAFF
>TRBJ2-2|TRBV12-3/TRBV12-4|few|TRBD2
TGTGCCAGCAGGCGACTAGCGGGGTCCCCGAGGGGGACCGGGGAGCTGTTTTTT
CASRRLAGSPRGTGELFF
>TRBJ2-3|TRBV20-1|few|-
TGCAGTGCTAGTGGGGTGGGATACACGCAGTATTTT
CSASGVGYTQYF
>TRBJ2-1|TRBV12-3/TRBV12-4|few|-
TGTGCCAGCAGTTTAAGTCATCGGGGACCGTTCTTC
CASSLSHRGPFF
>TRBJ1-1|TRBV20-1|many|-
TGCAGTGCTAGAGATCCAGCCGGGGGCACTGAAGCTTTCTTT
CSARDPAGGTEAFF
>TRBJ1-6|TRBV5-1|-|TRBD1
TGCGCCAGCAGCCGACAGGGTTCGGATTATTCACCCCTCCACTTT
CASSRQGSDYSPLHF
>TRBJ1-2|TRBV20-1|few|-
TGCAGTGCTAGAGAAGCAGGGGCTAACTATGGCTACACCTTC
CSAREAGANYGYTF